A single sample is the source of the 14 T cell receptor beta chains below, sequenced in a study of shared clonotypes between healthy human individuals. Naive CD8 cells were CD45RO-negative, positively selected for CCR7, excluding terminally differentiated effector memory CD45RA+ cells. Method: immunoSEQ multiplex PCR; TCRdb's copy keeps in-frame clones and lacks some. The sample consists of millions of clones, approximately 94% of them appearing once. Sequences were obtained from naive CD8+ T cells sorted from blood. Receptors originate from a man aged 18 to 35 in good health.

This chain joins TRBV11-2 and TRBJ2-4, with D possibly called TRBD1 or TRBD2 (5 bases each). The CDR3 sequence is 16 residues long. Germline CDR1 is SGHAT and CDR2 is FQNNGV. V was clipped by 4 bases and J by 0 bases, with 13 bases between them. CDR3 sequence (DNA): TGTGCCAGCAGCTCCGGGACGGAGGAAGCCAAAAACATTCAGTACTTC. It yields the protein CASSSGTEEAKNIQYF.

The rearrangement joins TRBV7-6 to TRBJ2-7; D gene unclear. CDR3 length: 15 amino acids. V dropped 1 base and J dropped 3 bases, with 13 bases sitting between them. Germline CDR1 is SGHVS and CDR2 is FNYEAQ. As DNA, the CDR3 is TGTGCCAGCAGCTTAGTTCCCGACGGAGACTACGAGCAGTACTTC. It yields the protein CASSLVPDGDYEQYF.

This chain joins TRBV5-1 and TRBJ2-1; D remains ambiguous. The CDR3 loop spans 13 amino acids. Deletions cut 4 bases from V and 5 bases from J, with 10 bases between. CDR1 and CDR2 from the germline V gene are SGHRS and YFSETQ. CDR3: CASSHHMDNEQFF. In DNA, the CDR3 is TGCGCCAGCAGCCACCATATGGACAATGAGCAGTTCTTC.

The chain recombines TRBV18 with TRBJ2-7, with no clear D. The V and J ends lost 5 bases and 0 bases respectively, with 11 bases between them. The CDR3 sequence is 14 residues long. Germline assignment: CDR1 KGHSH and CDR2 LQKENI. The CDR3 DNA sequence: TGTGCCAGCTCAGCGGACGGGTTCTCCTACGAGCAGTACTTC. Translating it yields CASSADGFSYEQYF.

V usage is TRBV13 and J usage is TRBJ2-1; 9 nucleotides align to TRBD2. Germline V CDR1 and CDR2: PRHDT, FYEKMQ (reference sequence). This CDR3 contains 15 residues. J lost 5 bases, V lost 4 bases, and 6 bases had no gene match. CDR3 sequence (DNA): TGTGCCAGCAGCTGGAGCGGGAGGATAAACAATGAGCAGTTCTTC. Its protein product is CASSWSGRINNEQFF.

Notes on this clone: Other DNA sequences in this specimen translate into the identical CDR3. The J gene is TRBJ1-5, the V gene TRBV27; a possible D gene is TRBD1 (6 bases). The germline V gene encodes CDR1 MNHEY and CDR2 SMNVEV (reference sequence). There are 16 residues in the CDR3. V lost 3 bases and J 3 bases, leaving 15 bases between the germline ends. The CDR3, as DNA: TGTGCCAGCAGTTTGTCAGCAGGGGCTTACAATCAGCCCCAGCATTTT. The encoded protein is CASSLSAGAYNQPQHF.

V and J are TRBV29-1 and TRBJ1-1; TRBD1 might be the D (5 bases). The CDR3 length is 14 residues. Between the trimmed V and J ends, which lost 8 bases and 2 bases, there was a span of 18 bases. CDR1 is SQVTM, CDR2 ANQGSEA, per germline. The CDR3 coding sequence is TGCAGCCTGATGGGTCAGGGACCCAACACTGAAGCTTTCTTT. Encoded protein: CSLMGQGPNTEAFF.

This sequence joins TRBV6-1 and TRBJ1-1; TRBD1 matches at 8 bases. The CDR3 length is 17 residues. The trim removed 1 base at V and 5 bases at J, leaving 12 bases unmatched. CDR1 and CDR2 (germline): MNHNS, SASEGT. The CDR3 nucleotides are TGTGCCAGCAGTGAAGGGCGATTCGACAGGGGCGTGACTGAAGCTTTCTTT. Translating it yields CASSEGRFDRGVTEAFF.

The chain has TRBV5-6 and TRBJ2-5; 10 nucleotides agree with TRBD2. The junction had 6 bases not matched to a gene; V was cut back by 3 bases and J by 4 bases. CDR3 size: 15 residues. Germline CDR1 and CDR2: SGHDT and YYEEEE. CDR3 sequence reads: CASSYRTSGGETQYF. CDR3 in DNA: TGTGCCAGCAGCTACAGGACTAGCGGCGGAGAGACCCAGTACTTC.

The rearrangement joins TRBV9 to TRBJ2-1; D is ambiguous. The CDR3 spans 16 residues. In germline, CDR1 is SGDLS, CDR2 YYNGEE. Trimming stripped 0 bases from V and 0 bases from J, with 10 bases between. The CDR3 spells CASSVAQAFSYNEQFF. CDR3 coding DNA: TGTGCCAGCAGCGTAGCGCAGGCCTTCTCCTACAATGAGCAGTTCTTC.

V usage is TRBV9 and J usage is TRBJ2-7; perhaps TRBD2 as D (5 bases). V lost 4 bases and J lost 4, with 15 bases in between. The CDR3 contains 14 residues. CDR1 SGDLS and CDR2 YYNGEE come from the germline V gene. The CDR3 here is CASSPEDLSYEQYF. CDR3 bases: TGTGCCAGCAGCCCGGAGGACTTATCATACGAGCAGTACTTC.

The V and J genes are TRBV5-1 and TRBJ2-7, with TRBD1 matching over 10 bases. Germline assignment: CDR1 SGHRS and CDR2 YFSETQ. Trimming cost V 4 bases and J 5 bases; bases outside gene matches: 9. The CDR3 spans 15 residues. The CDR3 DNA reads as TGCGCCAGCAGCCGTTTCGGGACAGGGGTGGACGAGCAGTACTTC. Translation gives CASSRFGTGVDEQYF.

V usage is TRBV2 and J usage is TRBJ2-6; D is possibly TRBD2 (6 bases). CDR3 length equals 15 residues. Trimming shortened V by 11 bases and J by 1 base, and 15 bases separated the two germline ends. Germline-derived CDR1 and CDR2 are SNHLY and FYNNEI. The CDR3 region has the DNA TGTGCCGGGCTTGACAGCGGGTCTGGGGCCAACGTCCTGACTTTC. This gives the protein CAGLDSGSGANVLTF.

V gene TRBV4-1 combines with J gene TRBJ1-2; unclear D gene. Germline loops: CDR1 MGHRA, CDR2 YSYEKL. V gave up 3 bases and J gave up 2 bases, with 13 bases separating them. The CDR3 spans 15 residues. The CDR3 spells CASSHVGSLNYGYTF. As DNA, the CDR3 is TGCGCCAGCAGCCACGTCGGCAGCCTGAACTATGGCTACACCTTC.